This T cell receptor beta chain appears in the sequencing data of a study of blood T cell repertoires in acute mononucleosis (dated by TCRdb to 2019 to 2021). With respect to the entire study: To capture the memory response, convalescent samples were obtained between 5 and 8 months after the acute presentation. Mean blood EBV load was about 3.9 log10 genome copies per million B cells during acute infection and around 2.8 at convalescence.

Results and caveats for the whole study, not just this receptor: Low acute-to-convalescent clonotype overlap might partly reflect sampling error, because only a fraction of each donor's blood was analyzed. In TCR repertoire selection for BRLF1 (YVL-BR), TCRalpha CDR3 motifs took on a dominant role, whereas TCRbeta played only a minimal one. Just approximately 9.3% of the unique acute clonotypes remained in convalescence, but these persisting clonotypes accounted for most of the response, and new, diverse de novo clonotypes seemingly replaced the other acute clonotypes. With just three donors in the cohort, the group averages were based on very few individuals.

This clone was seen many times. No base quality information exists; no much larger clone differs at one position. The time point label of this sample denotes: convalescence about 6 months (5-8 months) after acute presentation (visit 7). Over the course of primary infection, this study followed CD8 T cell responses against two immunodominant EBV epitopes, BRLF1 109 (YVL-BR) and BMLF1 280 (GLC-BM). A positive serum heterophile antibody test together with EBV viral capsid antigen-specific IgM pointed to primary EBV infection. Magnetic positive selection (MACS) was first used to enrich total CD8 T cells from PBMCs. A FACSAria III was used to sort live CD3+ CD8+ tetramer+ cells to over 90% purity. Cells were sorted with a PE-conjugated tetramer loaded with the BRLF1 109-117 peptide. At both acute infection and convalescence, EBV epitope-specific CD8 T cells were tetramer-sorted, and the TCR repertoires of those cells were deep-sequenced directly ex vivo. A few people aged roughly 18 to 30 with clinical acute infectious mononucleosis and laboratory evidence of primary EBV infection were used as donors. Heparinized peripheral blood was collected when donors presented clinically with mononucleosis symptoms and again about 6 months afterward. PBMCs were isolated by Ficoll-Paque density gradient centrifugation.

CDR1 SGHTA and CDR2 FQGTGA were looked up in the germline V gene. Relative to germline, V is 6 bases shorter and J is 7 bases shorter, with 10 bases between their ends. The CDR3 goes from the cysteine to the phenylalanine over 11 residues. Just CDR3 DNA is preserved here, 33 bases in frame from base 1. Total RNA from at least 10,000 sorted tetramer+ CD8 T cells was reverse transcribed into cDNA for TCR profiling. PCR with primers that anneal to V and J regions amplified CDR3 regions and added unique molecular identifiers to track templates. Profiling of the TCRalpha and TCRbeta chains was done on the immunoSEQ platform, including the sequencing and error-correction standards of that platform. In the original analysis: Clonal copy numbers were corrected for sequencing and PCR errors, and IMGT conventions were followed to define CDR3s. Analysis was limited to productive rearrangements and used immunoSEQ Analyzer versions 2.0 and 3.0, and gene-pairing frequencies were further processed in Microsoft Excel. Circos plots were used to visualize V-J pairings, and MEME together with a custom motifSearch program was used to find CDR3 motifs. The probability of generation of TCR sequences was calculated using the OLGA algorithm. Clonotypes found at both visits were termed persistent, clonotypes found only in the acute phase were termed nonpersistent, and clonotypes found only at convalescence were termed de novo. Any amino acid clonotype used by more than one donor was defined as a public TCR. In its TCRdb copy, this immuneACCESS table keeps in-frame sequences only and misses some clones. Where compared with another copy, unresolved V genes explain less than half of these, and the others have no known cause. Clone size and the V and J calls come from that table; the DNA yielded D and trimming. The sample table contains about 1,800 clones; only one count was recorded for 20% of them. 27% of the sample goes to the ten largest clones.

The receptor was derived from a woman aged 18-29 years with infectious mononucleosis caused by EBV. Recombination joined TRBV7-3 with TRBJ2-7, with no reliable assignment of the D segment. Sequenced here: EBV YVL epitope tetramer+ CD8+ T cells sorted from PBMCs, sampled during convalescence from infectious mononucleosis. Reading the label with the study, this specimen's cell subset or site is: CD8 T cells binding a tetramer with EBV BRLF1 109-117 peptide (YVL-BR). The CDR3 corresponds to CASSAQMEQYF. The nucleotides read TGTGCCAGCAGTGCGCAAATGGAGCAGTACTTC. With the rest looked up from the reference TRBV7-3 and TRBJ2-7 genes rather than sequenced, the full variable domain is GAGVSQTPSNKVTEKGKYVELRCDPISGHTALYWYRQSLGQGPEFLIYFQGTGAADDSGLPNDRFFAVRPEGSVSTLKIQRTERGDSAVYLCASSAQMEQYFGPGTRLTVT.